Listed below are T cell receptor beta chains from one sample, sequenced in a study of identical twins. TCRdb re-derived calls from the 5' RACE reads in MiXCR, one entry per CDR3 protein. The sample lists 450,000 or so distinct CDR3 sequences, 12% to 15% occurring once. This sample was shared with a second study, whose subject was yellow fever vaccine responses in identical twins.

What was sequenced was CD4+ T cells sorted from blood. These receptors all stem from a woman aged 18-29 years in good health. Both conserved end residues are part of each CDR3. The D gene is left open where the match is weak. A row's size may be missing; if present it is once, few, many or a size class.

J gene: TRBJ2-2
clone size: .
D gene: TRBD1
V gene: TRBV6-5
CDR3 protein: CASSFAGTGVAGELFF
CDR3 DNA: TGTGCCAGCAGTTTCGCCGGGACAGGGGTCGCCGGGGAGCTGTTTTTT

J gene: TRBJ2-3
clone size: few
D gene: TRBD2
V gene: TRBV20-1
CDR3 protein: CSAEGRSGRRTDTQYF
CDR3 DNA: TGCAGTGCCGAAGGACGTAGCGGGAGGCGCACAGATACGCAGTATTTT

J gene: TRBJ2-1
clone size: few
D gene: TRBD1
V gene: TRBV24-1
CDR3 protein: CATSDTGVRYNEQFF
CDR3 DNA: TGTGCCACCAGTGACACAGGGGTCCGGTACAATGAGCAGTTCTTC

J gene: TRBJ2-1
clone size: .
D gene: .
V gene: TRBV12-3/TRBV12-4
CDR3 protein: CASSSYTITSFRLNEQFF
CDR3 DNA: TGTGCCAGCAGTTCTTATACTATAACTAGTTTCCGCCTCAATGAGCAGTTCTTC

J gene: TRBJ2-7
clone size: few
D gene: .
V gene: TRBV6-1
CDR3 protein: CASTSGVWPDSYEQYF
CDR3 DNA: TGTGCCAGCACCTCAGGGGTTTGGCCCGACTCCTACGAGCAGTACTTC

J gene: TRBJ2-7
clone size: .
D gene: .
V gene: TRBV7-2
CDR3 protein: CASSFGAMGGWYEQYF
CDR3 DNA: TGTGCCAGCAGCTTTGGGGCTATGGGGGGCTGGTACGAGCAGTACTTC

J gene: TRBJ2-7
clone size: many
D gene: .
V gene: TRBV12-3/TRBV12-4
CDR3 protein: CASSLGGQSYEQYF
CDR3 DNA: TGTGCCAGCAGTTTGGGGGGACAGTCCTACGAGCAGTACTTC

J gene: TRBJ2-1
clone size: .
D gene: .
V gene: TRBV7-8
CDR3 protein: CASSLSGPYNEQFF
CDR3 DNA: TGTGCCAGCAGCTTATCGGGTCCGTACAATGAGCAGTTCTTC

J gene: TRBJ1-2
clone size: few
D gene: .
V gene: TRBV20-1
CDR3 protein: CSAPPSINYGYTF
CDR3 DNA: TGCAGTGCTCCCCCGTCTATTAACTATGGCTACACCTTC

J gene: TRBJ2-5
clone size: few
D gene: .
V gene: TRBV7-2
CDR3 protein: CASSLGWGQTQYF
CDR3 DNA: TGTGCCAGCAGCCTAGGTTGGGGTCAGACCCAGTACTTC

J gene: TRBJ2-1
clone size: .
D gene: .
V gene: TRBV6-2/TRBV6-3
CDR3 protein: CASSTGLANYNEQFF
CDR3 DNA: TGTGCCAGCAGCACAGGGCTAGCGAACTACAATGAGCAGTTCTTC

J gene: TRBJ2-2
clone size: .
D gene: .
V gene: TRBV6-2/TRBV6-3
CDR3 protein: CASSYFSGELFF
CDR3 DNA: TGTGCCAGCAGTTACTTTTCCGGGGAGCTGTTTTTT

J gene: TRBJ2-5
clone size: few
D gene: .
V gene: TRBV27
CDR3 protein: CASSSGGQTQYF
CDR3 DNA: TGTGCCAGCAGTTCGGGCGGGCAGACCCAGTACTTC

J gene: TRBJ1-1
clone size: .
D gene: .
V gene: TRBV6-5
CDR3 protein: CASSNPRGTEAFF
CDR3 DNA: TGTGCCAGCAGTAACCCCCGTGGGACTGAAGCTTTCTTT

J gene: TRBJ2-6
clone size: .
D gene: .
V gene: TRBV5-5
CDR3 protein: CASSPRRPPSGANVLTF
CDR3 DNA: TGTGCCAGCAGCCCCCGGAGGCCGCCTTCTGGGGCCAACGTCCTGACTTTC

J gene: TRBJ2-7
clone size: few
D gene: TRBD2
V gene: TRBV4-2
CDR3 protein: CASSRGLAGLNYEQYF
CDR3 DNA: TGTGCCAGCAGCCGGGGACTAGCGGGACTGAACTACGAGCAGTACTTC

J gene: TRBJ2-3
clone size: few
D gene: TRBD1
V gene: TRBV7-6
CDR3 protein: CASSLPGQGADTQYF
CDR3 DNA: TGTGCCAGCAGCTTACCGGGACAGGGGGCAGATACGCAGTATTTT

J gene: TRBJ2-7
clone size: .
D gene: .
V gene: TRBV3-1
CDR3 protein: CASSQDKRGWYEQYF
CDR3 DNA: TGTGCCAGCAGCCAAGATAAACGGGGCTGGTACGAGCAGTACTTC

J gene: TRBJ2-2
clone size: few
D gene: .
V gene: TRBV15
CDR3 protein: CATSRGVRGNTGELFF
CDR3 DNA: TGTGCCACCAGCAGAGGCGTCAGGGGGAACACCGGGGAGCTGTTTTTT

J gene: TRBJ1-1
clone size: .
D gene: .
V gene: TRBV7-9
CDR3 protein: CASSSKGEAEAFF
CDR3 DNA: TGTGCCAGCAGCTCGAAGGGGGAGGCTGAAGCTTTCTTT

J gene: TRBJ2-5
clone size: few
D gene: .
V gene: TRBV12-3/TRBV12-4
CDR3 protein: CASGPPSPQYF
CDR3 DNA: TGTGCCAGCGGGCCGCCGTCGCCCCAGTACTTC

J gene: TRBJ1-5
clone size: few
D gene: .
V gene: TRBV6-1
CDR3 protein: CASSDGRVGQPQHF
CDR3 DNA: TGTGCCAGCAGTGATGGCAGGGTTGGTCAGCCCCAGCATTTT

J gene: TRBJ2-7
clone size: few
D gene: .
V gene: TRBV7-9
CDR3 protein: CASSSMVQADEQYF
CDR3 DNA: TGTGCCAGCAGCTCCATGGTACAGGCGGACGAGCAGTACTTC

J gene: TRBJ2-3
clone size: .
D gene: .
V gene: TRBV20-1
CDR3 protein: CSAYSGGTDTQYF
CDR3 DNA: TGCAGTGCTTATAGCGGAGGCACAGATACGCAGTATTTT

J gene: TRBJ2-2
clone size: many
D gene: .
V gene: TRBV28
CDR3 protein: CASSLASTGELFF
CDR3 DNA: TGTGCCAGCAGCTTAGCCAGCACCGGGGAGCTGTTTTTT

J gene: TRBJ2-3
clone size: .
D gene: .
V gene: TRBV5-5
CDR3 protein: CASAAWSPDTQYF
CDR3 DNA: TGTGCCAGCGCAGCTTGGAGCCCAGATACGCAGTATTTT

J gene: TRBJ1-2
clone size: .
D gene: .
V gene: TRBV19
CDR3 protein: CASSMRRDYGYTF
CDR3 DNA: TGTGCCAGTAGTATGCGGAGGGACTATGGCTACACCTTC

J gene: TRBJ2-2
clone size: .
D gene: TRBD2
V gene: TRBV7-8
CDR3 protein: CASSFLAGGDTGELFF
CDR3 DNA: TGTGCCAGCAGCTTTCTGGCGGGGGGGGACACCGGGGAGCTGTTTTTT

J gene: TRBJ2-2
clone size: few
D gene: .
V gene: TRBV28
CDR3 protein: CASSYGGQATGELFF
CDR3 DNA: TGTGCCAGCAGTTACGGGGGGCAGGCCACCGGGGAGCTGTTTTTT

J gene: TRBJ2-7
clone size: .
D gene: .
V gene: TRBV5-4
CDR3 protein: CASSPRLGEEQYF
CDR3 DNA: TGTGCCAGCAGCCCCCGGTTAGGGGAAGAGCAGTACTTC